Below, one T cell receptor (beta chain) is given with its context. Using its own MiXCR run on the 5' RACE reads, TCRdb lists one record per CDR3 protein. The repertoire consists of a few hundred thousand distinct CDR3 sequences, with about 12% occurring once and the leading ten covering 7.2%. The record originates from a study of identical twins. This CDR3 comprises 13 residues. Looked up from germline, CDR1 is MNHEY and CDR2 is SVGAGI. V lost 2 bases to trimming and J lost 2 bases, with 6 bases between them. This sample also belongs to another study, concerning yellow fever vaccine responses in identical twins.

The receptor comes from a woman aged 18-35 years in good health. Sequencing used CD8+ T cells sorted from blood. The V call is TRBV6-5, the J call TRBJ2-5; D remains unclear. The CDR3 sequence is CASSYGLQETQYF. The CDR3 DNA sequence: TGTGCCAGCAGTTACGGGCTGCAAGAGACCCAGTACTTC.